A selection of T cell receptor beta chains follows, all from one sample in a study of blood T cell repertoires in COVID-19. Clones were sequenced by immunoSEQ multiplex PCR, and TCRdb holds only the in-frame ones, with some missing. The sample has about 85,000 clones; about 84% are singletons. Sequencing was done on a sample of peripheral blood. Every receptor here comes from a human donor in a cohort sampled during active COVID-19. The CDR3 runs from the conserved cysteine through the conserved F or W. D genes are given only for firm matches. Clone sizes are given selectively: once, few, many, or a class where the clone is expanded.

J gene,CDR3 length,V gene,D gene,clone size,CDR3 protein,CDR3 DNA
TRBJ1-1,16,TRBV5-1,-,-,CASSLAPVSVSPEAFF,TGCGCCAGCAGCTTGGCCCCAGTCTCCGTAAGTCCTGAAGCTTTCTTT
TRBJ2-7,16,TRBV4-1,TRBD2,-,CASSQGLAGLSYEQYF,TGCGCCAGCAGCCAAGGCCTAGCGGGGCTCTCCTACGAGCAGTACTTC
TRBJ1-2,15,TRBV19,TRBD1,once,CASSTTGTGVYGYTF,TGTGCCAGTAGTACGACCGGGACAGGAGTTTATGGCTACACCTTC
TRBJ2-3,16,TRBV3-1/TRBV3-2,-,once,CASSQSSRRTTDTQYF,TGTGCCAGCAGCCAAAGCTCGCGCCGAACCACAGATACGCAGTATTTT
TRBJ1-5,14,TRBV6-5,-,-,CAATTGSSNQPQHF,TGTGCCGCCACCACAGGGAGTAGCAATCAGCCCCAGCATTTT
TRBJ1-6,15,TRBV27,-,-,CASQDWSSYNSPLHF,TGTGCCAGCCAAGACTGGAGCTCCTATAATTCACCCCTCCACTTT
TRBJ2-6,19,TRBV7-8,-,-,CASSFRVLDVISGANVLTF,TGTGCCAGCAGCTTTCGGGTCTTAGATGTAATTTCTGGGGCCAACGTCCTGACTTTC
TRBJ2-7,15,TRBV6-5,-,-,CASTLTRGRSYEQYF,TGTGCCAGCACCCTTACGCGGGGGCGCTCCTACGAGCAGTACTTC
TRBJ2-7,12,TRBV18,-,-,CASSPGTVEQYF,TGTGCCAGCTCACCCGGCACAGTCGAGCAGTACTTC
TRBJ1-4,15,TRBV9,-,once,CASSVAPRVNEKLFF,TGTGCCAGCAGCGTAGCCCCCAGGGTTAATGAAAAACTGTTTTTT
TRBJ1-1,13,TRBV12-3/TRBV12-4,-,-,CASSRQLNTEAFF,TGTGCCAGCAGTCGCCAGTTGAACACTGAAGCTTTCTTT
TRBJ1-1,13,TRBV19,-,-,CASRLGGNTEAFF,TGTGCCAGTAGGCTGGGGGGAAACACTGAAGCTTTCTTT
TRBJ1-4,13,TRBV12-3/TRBV12-4,TRBD1,-,CASSLTGGEKLFF,TGTGCCAGCAGTTTGACAGGGGGCGAAAAACTGTTTTTT
TRBJ1-3,16,TRBV11-2,-,-,CASSLTYVLSGNTIYF,TGTGCCAGCAGCCTCACATACGTTCTCTCTGGAAACACCATATATTTT
TRBJ1-2,14,TRBV28,-,-,CASRREQVSYGYTF,TGTGCCAGCAGACGCGAACAGGTCTCATATGGCTACACCTTC
TRBJ2-5,15,TRBV9,-,-,CASSVGFGQRETQYF,TGTGCCAGCAGCGTAGGTTTCGGACAGAGAGAGACCCAGTACTTC
TRBJ1-6,13,TRBV7-9,-,-,CASTLPQGSPLHF,TGTGCCAGCACCCTCCCGCAGGGTTCACCCCTCCACTTT
TRBJ2-2,16,TRBV15,-,-,CATSRDRLTNTGELFF,TGTGCCACCAGCAGAGATCGGTTGACGAACACCGGGGAGCTGTTTTTT
TRBJ1-2,15,TRBV7-8,TRBD1,-,CASSLTGVGDYGYTF,TGTGCCAGCAGCTTGACAGGGGTGGGAGACTATGGCTACACCTTC
TRBJ2-2,13,TRBV10-3,TRBD1,-,CAISGDRTGELFF,TGTGCCATCAGCGGGGACAGGACCGGGGAGCTGTTTTTT
TRBJ1-5,15,TRBV28,-,once,CASSPWGGAAQPQHF,TGTGCCAGCAGCCCTTGGGGGGGGGCGGCTCAGCCCCAGCATTTT
TRBJ2-1,15,TRBV6-1,TRBD2,-,CASSEAGGGGNEQFF,TGTGCCAGCAGTGAAGCTGGCGGGGGGGGTAATGAGCAGTTCTTC
TRBJ2-4,14,TRBV2,TRBD1,-,CASSDTDRVNIQYF,TGTGCCAGCAGCGACACGGACAGGGTAAACATTCAGTACTTC
TRBJ1-4,15,TRBV5-1,TRBD1,-,CASSLGGTANEKLFF,TGCGCCAGCAGCTTGGGGGGGACAGCTAATGAAAAACTGTTTTTT
TRBJ1-3,14,TRBV9,-,-,CASSAAGSGNTIYF,TGTGCCAGCTCCGCTGCGGGGTCTGGAAACACCATATATTTT
TRBJ1-6,13,TRBV27,-,-,CATASGGLPPLHF,TGTGCCACCGCGTCCGGGGGGCTCCCACCCCTCCACTTT
TRBJ2-2,15,TRBV5-4,TRBD1,-,CASSTGQVNTGELFF,TGTGCCAGCAGCACCGGACAGGTGAACACCGGGGAGCTGTTTTTT
TRBJ1-1,13,TRBV6-6,TRBD1,-,CASSNDRAYGAFF,TGTGCCAGCAGTAATGACAGGGCCTATGGAGCTTTCTTT
TRBJ1-2,14,TRBV7-6,-,many,CASSLDTGPYGYTF,TGTGCCAGCAGCTTAGACACAGGGCCCTATGGCTACACCTTC
TRBJ2-1,14,TRBV6-6,TRBD2,-,CASSRLMGRDEQFF,TGTGCCAGCAGCCGACTAATGGGGAGGGATGAGCAGTTCTTC
TRBJ2-3,15,TRBV7-3,-,-,CASSLGRLRADTQYF,TGTGCCAGCAGCTTAGGAAGGCTACGGGCAGATACGCAGTATTTT
TRBJ1-4,13,TRBV6-4,-,-,CASSAQDKEKLFF,TGTGCCAGCAGTGCGCAGGATAAGGAAAAACTGTTTTTT
TRBJ2-1,15,TRBV6-5,-,once,CASSYRAAGGNEQFF,TGTGCCAGCAGTTACCGGGCCGCAGGGGGGAATGAGCAGTTCTTC
TRBJ2-4,18,TRBV5-4,TRBD2,-,CASSLGLAGATVKNIQYF,TGTGCCAGCAGCCTGGGACTAGCGGGGGCTACTGTTAAAAACATTCAGTACTTC
TRBJ1-6,16,TRBV18,-,-,CASSSTAWGLSSPLHF,TGTGCCAGCTCGTCCACAGCCTGGGGCTTGTCTTCACCCCTCCACTTT
TRBJ1-2,14,TRBV5-5,TRBD1,-,CASSLPGTVYGYTF,TGTGCCAGCAGCTTGCCCGGGACAGTTTATGGCTACACCTTC
TRBJ1-2,12,TRBV19,-,-,CASSIDQVGYTF,TGTGCCAGTAGTATAGACCAGGTGGGCTACACCTTC
TRBJ1-4,15,TRBV5-6,-,-,CASSLNPQLNEKLFF,TGTGCCAGCAGCTTGAATCCACAGTTAAATGAAAAACTGTTTTTT
TRBJ2-1,16,TRBV5-1,-,-,CASSVAGLDSYNEQFF,TGCGCCAGCAGCGTGGCAGGGTTAGACTCCTACAATGAGCAGTTCTTC
TRBJ2-7,15,TRBV5-1,TRBD1,-,CASSPRQGYSYEQYF,TGCGCCAGCAGCCCCAGACAGGGTTACTCCTACGAGCAGTACTTC
TRBJ1-1,15,TRBV13,-,-,CASSLRTVMNTEAFF,TGTGCCAGCAGCCTTAGGACAGTTATGAACACTGAAGCTTTCTTT
TRBJ1-2,12,TRBV6-6,-,-,CATTRGGYGYTF,TGTGCCACTACGAGGGGGGGCTATGGCTACACCTTC
TRBJ1-2,14,TRBV5-1,TRBD1,few,CASSPQGDRGGYTF,TGCGCCAGCAGCCCTCAGGGGGACAGGGGTGGCTACACCTTC
TRBJ2-5,13,TRBV7-7,-,once,CASSPVKEETQYF,TGTGCCAGCAGCCCGGTTAAGGAGGAGACCCAGTACTTC
TRBJ1-5,15,TRBV18,-,-,CASSPASDSNQPQHF,TGTGCCAGCTCACCGGCCTCAGATAGCAATCAGCCCCAGCATTTT
TRBJ1-1,14,TRBV2,TRBD1,once,CASRDGQGRTEAFF,TGTGCCAGCAGAGATGGACAGGGGAGGACTGAAGCTTTCTTT
TRBJ2-3,16,TRBV4-2,-,-,CASSQDAGRSTDTQYF,TGTGCCAGCAGCCAAGACGCGGGGAGATCCACAGATACGCAGTATTTT
TRBJ2-1,15,TRBV6-5,-,-,CATRRSFRGGNEQFF,TGTGCCACCAGGAGATCTTTTCGAGGGGGCAATGAGCAGTTCTTC
TRBJ1-1,14,TRBV5-1,-,-,CASSYDPGGTEAFF,TGCGCCAGCAGCTATGACCCGGGAGGCACTGAAGCTTTCTTT
TRBJ1-4,14,TRBV27,TRBD1,once,CASRYQGVGEKLFF,TGTGCCAGCAGATACCAGGGGGTAGGTGAAAAACTGTTTTTT
TRBJ2-3,14,TRBV5-1,-,once,CASSLEGVRDTQYF,TGCGCCAGCAGCTTGGAGGGGGTACGAGATACGCAGTATTTT